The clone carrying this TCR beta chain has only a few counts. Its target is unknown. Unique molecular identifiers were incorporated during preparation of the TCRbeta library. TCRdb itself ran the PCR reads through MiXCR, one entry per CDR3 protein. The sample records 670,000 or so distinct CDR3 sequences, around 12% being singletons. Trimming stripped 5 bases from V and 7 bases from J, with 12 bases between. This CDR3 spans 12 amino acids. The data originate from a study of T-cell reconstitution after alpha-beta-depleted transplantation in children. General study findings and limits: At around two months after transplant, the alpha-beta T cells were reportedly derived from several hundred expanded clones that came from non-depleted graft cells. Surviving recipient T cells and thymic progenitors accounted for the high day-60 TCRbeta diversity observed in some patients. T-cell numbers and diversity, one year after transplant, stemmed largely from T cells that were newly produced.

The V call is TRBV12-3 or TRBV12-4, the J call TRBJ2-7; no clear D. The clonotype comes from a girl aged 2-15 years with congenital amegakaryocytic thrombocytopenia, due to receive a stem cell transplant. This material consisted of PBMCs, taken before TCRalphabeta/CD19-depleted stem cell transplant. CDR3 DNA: TGTGCCAGCAGTCCTCGGATGGGGGAGCAGTACTTC. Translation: CASSPRMGEQYF.